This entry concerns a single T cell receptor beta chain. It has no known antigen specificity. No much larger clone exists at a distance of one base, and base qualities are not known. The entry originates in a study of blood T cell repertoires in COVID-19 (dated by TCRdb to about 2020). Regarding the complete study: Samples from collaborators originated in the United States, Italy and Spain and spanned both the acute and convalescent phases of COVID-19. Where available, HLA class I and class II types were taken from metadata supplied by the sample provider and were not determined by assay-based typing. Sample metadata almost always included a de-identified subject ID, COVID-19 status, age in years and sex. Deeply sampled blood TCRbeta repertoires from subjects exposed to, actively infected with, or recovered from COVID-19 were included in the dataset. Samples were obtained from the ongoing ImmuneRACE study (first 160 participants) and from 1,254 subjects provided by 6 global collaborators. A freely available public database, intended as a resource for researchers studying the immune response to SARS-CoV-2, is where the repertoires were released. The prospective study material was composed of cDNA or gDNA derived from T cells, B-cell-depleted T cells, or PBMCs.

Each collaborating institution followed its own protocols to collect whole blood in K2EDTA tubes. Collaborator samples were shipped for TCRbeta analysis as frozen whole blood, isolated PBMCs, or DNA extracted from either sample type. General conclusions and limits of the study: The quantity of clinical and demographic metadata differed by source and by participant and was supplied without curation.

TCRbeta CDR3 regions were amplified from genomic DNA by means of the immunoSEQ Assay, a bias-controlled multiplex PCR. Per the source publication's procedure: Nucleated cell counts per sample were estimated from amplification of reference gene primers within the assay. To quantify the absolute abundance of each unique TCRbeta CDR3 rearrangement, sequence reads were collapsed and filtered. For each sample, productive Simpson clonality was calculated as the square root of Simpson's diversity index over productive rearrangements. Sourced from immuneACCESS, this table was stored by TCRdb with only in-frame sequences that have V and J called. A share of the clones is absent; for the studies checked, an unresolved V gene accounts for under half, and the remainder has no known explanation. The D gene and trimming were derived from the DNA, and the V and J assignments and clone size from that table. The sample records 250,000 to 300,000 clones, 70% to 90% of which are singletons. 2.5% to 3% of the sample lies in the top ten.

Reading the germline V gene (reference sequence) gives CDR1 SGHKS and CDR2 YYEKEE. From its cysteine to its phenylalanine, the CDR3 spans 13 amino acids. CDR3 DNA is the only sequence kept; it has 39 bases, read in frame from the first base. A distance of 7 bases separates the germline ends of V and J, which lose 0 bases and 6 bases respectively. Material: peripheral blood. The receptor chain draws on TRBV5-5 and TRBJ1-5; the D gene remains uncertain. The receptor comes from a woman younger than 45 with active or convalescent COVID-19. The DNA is TGTGCCAGCAGCTTGGCAGGTAGTCAGCCCCAGCATTTT. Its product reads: CASSLAGSQPQHF.